Shown below are 27 T cell receptor beta chains from a single sample sequenced in a study of cytomegalovirus exposure and HLA in healthy donors. PCR primers comprised 60 Vbeta and 13 Jbeta primers. This table comes from immunoSEQ multiplex PCR, and its TCRdb copy is limited to in-frame clones, with some not included. This table holds under 95,000 clones, about three quarters found once. Sequencing was carried out using PBMCs. These receptors were taken from a male donor in good health and CMV-seronegative.

The chain is built from TRBV28 and TRBJ1-2; no definite D call. This CDR3 spans 14 amino acids. V lost 5 bases, J lost 2 bases, and 12 bases lay in between. Germline CDR1 is MDHEN and CDR2 is SYDVKM. CDR3 DNA sequence: TGTGCCAGCAGTCTCCCCTGGCGGAACTATGGCTACACCTTC. Encoded protein: CASSLPWRNYGYTF.

V is TRBV4-1 and J is TRBJ2-3; D is unclear. The CDR3 has 16 amino acids. The germline V gene encodes CDR1 MGHRA and CDR2 YSYEKL. Deletions cut 6 bases from V and 0 bases from J, with 16 bases between. In DNA form, the CDR3 reads TGCGCCAGCAGGCCCACCCTTAGCCCTAGCACAGATACGCAGTATTTT. Residues: CASRPTLSPSTDTQYF.

This clone occurred a few times. At one of its ends the junction is not consistent with the germline gene, which may arise from a read error. DNA for the CDR3: TGTGCCAGCAGCTTAAGGGGTAGAACGGACTATGGCTACCCCTTC. Its protein is CASSLRGRTDYGYPF. This sequence joins TRBV7-2 and TRBJ1-2, with D perhaps matching TRBD1 (5 bases). This CDR3 is 15 amino acids long. From germline, CDR1 is SGHTA and CDR2 FQGNSA. Full variable domain (rest looked up from reference TRBV7-2 and TRBJ1-2): GAGVSQSPSNKVTEKGKDVELRCDPISGHTALYWYRQSLGQGLEFLIYFQGNSAPDKSGLPSDRFSAERTGGSVSTLTIQRTQQEDSAVYLCASSLRGRTDYGYPFGSGTRLTVV.

To note about this clone: One end of the junction varies from germline; a read error may be responsible. CDR3 loop: CASSLGRYRGTGELFF. The DNA of the CDR3 is TGTGCCAGCAGTTTAGGCCGATACAGGGGCACCGGGGAGCTGTTTTTT. The chain links TRBV13 to TRBJ2-2; 7 bases line up with TRBD1. The CDR3 is made up of 16 amino acids. Germline-derived CDR1 and CDR2 are PRHDT and FYEKMQ (reference sequence).

The V gene is TRBV6-1, the J gene TRBJ1-1; a possible D gene is TRBD1 (6 bases). V lost 9 bases, J lost 1 base, and 12 bases lay in between. Germline V CDR1 and CDR2: MNHNS, SASEGT. The CDR3 consists of 13 residues. The CDR3 spells CASIQGSNTEAFF. The CDR3 DNA is TGTGCCAGTATACAGGGTTCGAACACTGAAGCTTTCTTT.

The V and J genes are TRBV7-2 and TRBJ1-4, with TRBD1 matching 9 bases. Unmatched junction bases numbered 12, after V lost 4 bases and J lost 12 bases. Germline values: CDR1 SGHTA, CDR2 FQGNSA. The CDR3 contains 15 residues. The CDR3 coding sequence is TGTGCCAGCAGCTGGACCGGGACAGGGATGGTGGAACTGTTTTTT. Translation gives CASSWTGTGMVELFF.

This sequence joins TRBV10-2 and TRBJ2-3, with D unresolved. The CDR3 extends over 14 amino acids. With 2 bases removed from V and 6 bases from J, the gap between germline ends came to 12 bases. Germline lookup yields CDR1 WSHSY and CDR2 SAAADI. CDR3 sequence (DNA): TGCGCCAGCAGTGAGACTATGAGGAGCGATACGCAGTATTTT. Its protein product is CASSETMRSDTQYF.

The chain recombines TRBV7-9 with TRBJ1-1; 9 bases align to TRBD1. This CDR3 contains 15 residues. Germline values: CDR1 SEHNR, CDR2 FQNEAQ (reference sequence). V lost 3 bases to trimming and J lost 10 bases; unmatched junction nucleotides: 12. Here the CDR3 DNA reads TGTGCCAGCAGCTTCACCGGGACAGGGATCTCACGAGCTTTCTTT. It is translated as CASSFTGTGISRAFF. The complete variable domain, with remaining parts taken from reference TRBV7-9 and TRBJ1-1, reads DTGVSQNPRHKITKRGQNVTFRCDPISEHNRLYWYRQTLGQGPEFLTYFQNEAQLEKSRLLSDRFSAERPKGSFSTLEIQRTEQGDSAMYLCASSFTGTGISRAFFGQGTRLTVV.

The chain has TRBV7-3 and TRBJ2-7; D gene ambiguous. Between the trimmed V and J ends, which lost 5 bases and 7 bases, there was a span of 15 bases. Germline CDR1 SGHTA, CDR2 FQGTGA. The CDR3 spans 13 residues. Here the CDR3 reads CASSRIPQAEQYF. CDR3 DNA sequence: TGTGCCAGCAGCCGAATTCCGCAGGCGGAGCAGTACTTC.

This clone was seen a handful of times. At one end, the junction sequence differs from germline, possibly due to a read error. This chain connects TRBV7-9 to TRBJ2-1; possibly TRBD2 for D (5 bases). CDR3 size: 12 residues. CDR1 SEHNR and CDR2 FQNEAQ come from the germline V gene (reference sequence). The CDR3 sequence is CSSSLSGNEQFF. CDR3 bases: TGTTCCAGCAGCCTCTCGGGGAATGAGCAGTTCTTC.

The gene calls are TRBV27 and TRBJ1-1, with a weak D call TRBD1 (5 bases). V was clipped by 6 bases and J by 5 bases, with 22 bases between them. The CDR3 has 16 amino acids. Germline-derived CDR1 and CDR2 are MNHEY and SMNVEV (reference sequence). The CDR3 here is CASSSSSRDAGTEAFF. As DNA, the CDR3 is TGTGCCAGCAGCTCATCTAGCCGGGACGCGGGGACTGAAGCTTTCTTT.

The rearrangement uses TRBV5-1 and TRBJ1-4; TRBD1 matches at 8 bases. This CDR3 spans 16 amino acids. V dropped 3 bases and J dropped 5; count of bases not matched to a gene: 9. Germline V CDR1 and CDR2: SGHRS, YFSETQ. The CDR3 region is CASSSAGQGQNEKLFF. Written as DNA, the CDR3 is TGCGCCAGCAGCTCGGCTGGACAGGGCCAAAATGAAAAACTGTTTTTT.

This chain uses TRBV7-2 with TRBJ1-1; tentatively, D is TRBD1 (6 bases). The germline V and J ends were trimmed by 4 bases and 4 bases, with 13 bases remaining between them. Germline V lookup: CDR1 SGHTA, CDR2 FQGNSA. The CDR3 covers 14 residues. CDR3 nucleotides: TGTGCCAGCAGCTGGAACAGGGAGAGCACTGAAGCTTTCTTT. It is translated as CASSWNRESTEAFF.

The J gene is TRBJ1-1, the V gene TRBV5-4; possibly TRBD1 for D (5 bases). Germline V gene data show CDR1 as SGHNT and CDR2 as YYREEE (reference sequence). CDR3 size: 13 residues. Trimming removed 3 bases from V and 5 bases from J, with 11 bases in between. The CDR3, as DNA: TGTGCCAGCAGCTCGGGGGGGAGGACTGAAGCTTTCTTT. Its protein product is CASSSGGRTEAFF.

The chain has TRBV6-1 and TRBJ1-1; D might be TRBD1 (5 bases). The germline CDR1 and CDR2 sequences are MNHNS and SASEGT. V was pared by 3 bases and J by 0 bases, with 8 bases between. CDR3 length: 14 residues. The CDR3: CASSEQDMNTEAFF. The CDR3 nucleotides read TGTGCCAGCAGTGAGCAGGACATGAACACTGAAGCTTTCTTT.

For this clone: One end of the junction is discordant with germline, which a read error may explain. The chain combines TRBV5-8 with TRBJ2-7; possible D gene TRBD2, 6 bases. This CDR3 has 12 residues. Germline V gives CDR1 SGHTS, CDR2 YDEGEE. CDR3 loop: CASSLVRGIISF. CDR3 bases: TGTGCCAGCAGCTTGGTTCGCGGGATAATAAGCTTC.

V gene TRBV5-1 combines with J gene TRBJ2-7; 14 bases align to TRBD2. The CDR3 length is 15 residues. Germline assignment: CDR1 SGHRS and CDR2 YFSETQ. J was trimmed by 5 bases and V by 3 bases; bases with no gene match: 4. The CDR3, as DNA: TGCGCCAGCAGCTATACGGGACTAGCGGGAGACGAGCAGTACTTC. Translation: CASSYTGLAGDEQYF.

This sequence joins TRBV7-2 and TRBJ1-1, with 8 bases fitting TRBD1. Per the germline V gene, CDR1 is SGHTA and CDR2 is FQGNSA. The CDR3 is 15 residues long. V dropped 2 bases and J dropped 5; count of bases not matched to a gene: 7. CDR3: CASSLSTGVATEAFF. CDR3 nucleotide sequence: TGTGCCAGCAGCTTATCGACAGGGGTGGCGACTGAAGCTTTCTTT. The full variable domain, in which reference TRBV7-2 and TRBJ1-1 provide the parts outside the CDR3, is GAGVSQSPSNKVTEKGKDVELRCDPISGHTALYWYRQSLGQGLEFLIYFQGNSAPDKSGLPSDRFSAERTGGSVSTLTIQRTQQEDSAVYLCASSLSTGVATEAFFGQGTRLTVV.

V and J are TRBV4-3 and TRBJ1-6; D not resolved. Trimming removed 0 bases at V and 7 bases at J, with 10 bases between. The CDR3 totals 15 residues. Germline V lookup: CDR1 LGHNA, CDR2 YSLEER. In DNA, the CDR3 is TGCGCCAGCAGCCAAGAGCTTGGGCCGAATTCACCCCTCCACTTT. This gives the protein CASSQELGPNSPLHF.

The chain joins TRBV2 to TRBJ2-5, with D hard to call. The CDR3 covers 11 residues. CDR1 and CDR2 (germline): SNHLY, FYNNEI. Trimming took 3 bases from V and 7 from J, leaving 6 bases between them. CDR3 bases: TGTGCCAGCAGTGACTATGGGACCCAGTACTTC. Translation gives CASSDYGTQYF.

The CDR3 DNA reads as TGTGCCAGTAGGCCGGGATCCCAGGACGAGCAGTACTTC. It is translated as CASRPGSQDEQYF. The rearrangement links TRBV19 to TRBJ2-7; the D gene is possibly TRBD2 (5 bases). Between the trimmed V and J ends, which lost 6 bases and 5 bases, there was a span of 14 bases. The CDR3 has 13 residues. Looked up from germline, CDR1 is LNHDA and CDR2 is SQIVND (reference sequence).

This clone has more than one count but fewer than ten. The chain is built from TRBV2 and TRBJ2-3; TRBD1 might be the D (5 bases). The CDR3 length is 12 residues. Germline loops: CDR1 SNHLY, CDR2 FYNNEI. V lost 4 bases to trimming and J lost 7 bases, with 9 bases between them. CDR3 DNA: TGTGCCAGCAGTGGACAGCCATATACGCAGTATTTT. It translates to CASSGQPYTQYF.

This chain links TRBV5-1 with TRBJ2-1, with TRBD1 matching over 9 bases. Trimming removed 4 bases from V and 3 bases from J; junction bases left unmatched: 11. There are 17 residues in the CDR3. The germline V gene has CDR1 SGHRS and CDR2 YFSETQ. CDR3 DNA: TGCGCCAGCAGCCCGGCACTGGACAGGGGTCTCTACAATGAGCAGTTCTTC. Protein: CASSPALDRGLYNEQFF. Complete variable domain (other parts from reference TRBV5-1 and TRBJ2-1): KAGVTQTPRYLIKTRGQQVTLSCSPISGHRSVSWYQQTPGQGLQFLFEYFSETQRNKGNFPGRFSGRQFSNSRSEMNVSTLELGDSALYLCASSPALDRGLYNEQFFGPGTRLTVL.

This chain uses TRBV6-1 with TRBJ2-7; TRBD1 aligns across 8 bases. Germline V gene lookup returns CDR1 MNHNS and CDR2 SASEGT. This CDR3 has 15 residues. V shed 6 bases, J shed 4 bases, and the junction held 11 bases outside the gene matches. The CDR3 spells CASSQTGASPYEQYF. The CDR3 DNA reads TGTGCCAGCAGCCAGACAGGGGCCAGCCCTTACGAGCAGTACTTC.

The chain carries TRBV11-1 and TRBJ2-5, with TRBD2 matching over 7 bases. Trimming at V came to 3 bases and at J to 5 bases, leaving 6 bases not matched to a gene. The CDR3 loop spans 14 amino acids. Germline CDR1 SGHAT, CDR2 FQDESV (reference sequence). In DNA form, the CDR3 reads TGTGCCAGCAGCTTTACTTCCGGGAGGGAGACCCAGTACTTC. This codes for CASSFTSGRETQYF.

On this clone: One junction end disagrees with the germline gene, perhaps due to a read error. The gene calls are TRBV15 and TRBJ1-5, with 9 positions matching TRBD1. CDR1 and CDR2 from the germline V gene are LNHNV and YYDKDF (reference sequence). The CDR3 has 15 residues. This chain's CDR3 is CATSNRQGEAQPQNF. In DNA, the CDR3 is TGTGCCACCAGCAATCGACAGGGGGAGGCTCAGCCCCAGAATTTT.

The V gene is TRBV29-1, the J gene TRBJ2-2, with TRBD2 matching 7 bases. The CDR3 covers 11 residues. Losses at the gene ends were 7 bases for V and 6 bases for J; bases not matched to a gene: 2. CDR1 is SQVTM, CDR2 ANQGSEA, per germline. CDR3: CSGGLAGELFF. For the CDR3, the DNA is TGCAGCGGCGGACTAGCCGGGGAGCTGTTTTTT.